Below, 20 T cell receptor beta chains from the same sample are listed, as sequenced in a study of T-cell memory formation after mild COVID-19. TCRdb re-derived calls from the 5' RACE reads in MiXCR, one entry per CDR3 protein. Of about 260,000 distinct CDR3 sequences listed, 8.2% are singletons. Sequencing input: PBMCs or a T cell subset sorted from them (not recorded which). Receptor source: a man aged 18 to 30 who had mild COVID-19 (a few samples of this study predate the infection). Cell type and time point are not known.

This chain joins TRBV12-3 or TRBV12-4 and TRBJ2-5; D is unresolved. The CDR3 has 14 residues. The V end was cut by 6 bases, the J end by 7 bases, with 18 bases between. The CDR3 nucleotides are TGTGCCAGCAGCTCATCAATTTTAAAGGGGACCCAGTACTTC. Protein: CASSSSILKGTQYF.

A few counts support this clonotype. The chain is built from TRBV7-2 and TRBJ2-1; weak D call: TRBD2 (6 bases). The germline V and J ends were trimmed by 6 bases and 9 bases, with 18 bases remaining between them. Germline V lookup: CDR1 SGHTA, CDR2 FQGNSA. The CDR3 spans 14 residues. The CDR3 coding sequence is TGTGCCAGCAGGTGGACGAGTAAAGCGGGTGAGCAGTTCTTC. This encodes CASRWTSKAGEQFF.

The sample holds many counts of this clonotype. The CDR3 loop reads CASSGGSSDEKLFF. The DNA for the CDR3 is TGTGCCAGCAGCGGGGGGAGCAGTGATGAAAAACTGTTTTTT. The V gene is TRBV12-3 or TRBV12-4, the J gene TRBJ1-4; TRBD1 might be the D (5 bases). V lost 6 bases, J lost 6 bases, and 14 bases lay in between. CDR3 length equals 14 residues.

The V gene is TRBV29-1, the J gene TRBJ2-7; D ambiguous. Trimming shortened V by 7 bases and J by 2 bases, and 9 bases separated the two germline ends. The CDR3 consists of 11 residues. Germline CDR1 SQVTM, CDR2 ANQGSEA. Written as DNA, the CDR3 is TGCAGCGGTGGAACCCCCTACGAGCAGTACTTC. Translating gives CSGGTPYEQYF.

This clonotype was counted a few times. The chain has TRBV12-3 or TRBV12-4 and TRBJ2-2; 9 positions match TRBD2. This CDR3 has 15 amino acids. The junction had 7 bases not matched to a gene; V was cut back by 1 base and J by 10 bases. CDR3 region: CASSLGGGAWEELFF. In DNA, the CDR3 is TGTGCCAGCAGTTTAGGCGGGGGGGCTTGGGAGGAGCTGTTTTTT.

This clonotype was counted at least ten times. The genes are TRBV7-3 and TRBJ2-3; D call uncertain. The CDR3 is 12 amino acids. Germline V gene data show CDR1 as SGHTA and CDR2 as FQGTGA. With 8 bases removed from V and 0 bases from J, the gap between germline ends came to 6 bases. The CDR3 nucleotides are TGTGCCAGCTCATCTAGCACAGATACGCAGTATTTT. Residues: CASSSSTDTQYF.

This clonotype was seen at least ten times. This chain links TRBV20-1 with TRBJ2-3; TRBD2 matches 11 bases. The CDR3 covers 16 residues. V shed 5 bases and J 6 bases; nucleotides not matched to a gene: 13. The germline V gene encodes CDR1 DFQATT and CDR2 SNEGSKA (reference sequence). The DNA for the CDR3 is TGCAGTGCTCCCCAACTAGCGGGGGCGTACGGGGATACGCAGTATTTT. Its translation: CSAPQLAGAYGDTQYF.

This chain links TRBV12-3 or TRBV12-4 with TRBJ2-6; 10 nucleotides match TRBD1. The CDR3 length is 16 residues. The junction had 6 bases not matched to a gene; V was cut back by 10 bases and J by 0 bases. Here the CDR3 DNA reads TGTGCCACCCGACAGGGGGCGAACTCTGGGGCCAACGTCCTGACTTTC. Translation gives CATRQGANSGANVLTF.

The chain is built from TRBV10-3 and TRBJ2-7; D remains ambiguous. CDR3 length: 13 amino acids. Germline assignment: CDR1 ENHRY and CDR2 SYGVKD. Trimming stripped 6 bases from V and 7 bases from J, with 16 bases between. CDR3 region: CAISSGPALEQYF. CDR3 nucleotide sequence: TGTGCCATCAGCTCGGGCCCAGCCTTGGAGCAGTACTTC.

The chain combines TRBV6-5 with TRBJ1-4; the D gene is possibly TRBD1 (5 bases). The ends were cut back, 5 bases at V and 8 bases at J, with 18 bases in the middle. The CDR3 length is 15 residues. Germline V CDR1 and CDR2: MNHEY, SVGAGI. DNA of the CDR3: TGTGCCAGCAGTCGGAACGGGAGAAGGGGCGAAAAACTGTTTTTT. Translated, it gives CASSRNGRRGEKLFF.

The chain links TRBV20-1 to TRBJ2-7, with D perhaps TRBD2 (5 bases). The CDR3 is 13 amino acids. CDR1 and CDR2 (germline): DFQATT, SNEGSKA (reference sequence). V was cut by 3 bases and J by 0 bases, with 9 bases left in between. Here the CDR3 DNA reads TGCAGTGCTAGTCGAGGGTACTCCTACGAGCAGTACGTC. Its protein product is CSASRGYSYEQYV.

This clonotype was seen repeatedly, ten times or more. The chain has TRBV7-3 and TRBJ2-1; possible D gene TRBD2, 6 bases. The CDR3 has 15 residues. Germline assignment: CDR1 SGHTA and CDR2 FQGTGA. V was trimmed by 2 bases and J by 7 bases, leaving 15 bases between them. This chain's CDR3 is CASSLGGPGGNEQFF. CDR3 sequence (DNA): TGTGCCAGCAGCTTAGGTGGTCCAGGAGGGAATGAGCAGTTCTTC.

This chain uses TRBV6-5 with TRBJ2-7; D gene ambiguous. Germline V gene data show CDR1 as MNHEY and CDR2 as SVGAGI. The CDR3 loop spans 15 amino acids. Trimming pared 2 bases from V and 3 bases from J, leaving 14 bases between. CDR3 loop: CASSYRYHTGYEQYF. Here the CDR3 DNA reads TGTGCCAGCAGTTACCGGTACCACACGGGCTACGAGCAGTACTTC.

This clonotype was detected ten times or more. The rearrangement joins TRBV6-4 to TRBJ2-1; 7 bases are shared with TRBD2. J lost 9 bases, V lost 3 bases, and 5 bases had no gene match. There are 13 residues in the CDR3. CDR1 MRHNA and CDR2 SNTAGT come from the germline V gene. The CDR3 protein is CASSDTSVSEQFF. CDR3 DNA sequence: TGTGCCAGCAGTGATACTAGCGTTTCTGAGCAGTTCTTC.

This clonotype was seen only a few times. The chain links TRBV28 to TRBJ1-1; tentative D call: TRBD1 (6 bases). The V gene lost 2 bases and the J gene lost 5 bases, with 15 bases spanning the gap. Looked up from germline, CDR1 is MDHEN and CDR2 is SYDVKM. The length of the CDR3 is 15 residues. The CDR3 DNA reads as TGTGCCAGCAGTTTACCGTCAGGGGCTCGGACTGAAGCTTTCTTT. It is translated as CASSLPSGARTEAFF.

The genes are TRBV6-1 and TRBJ2-7; D is undetermined. The CDR3 spans 14 residues. V dropped 4 bases and J dropped 6 bases, with 16 bases sitting between them. Per germline, CDR1 MNHNS and CDR2 SASEGT. In DNA form, the CDR3 reads TGTGCCAGCAGTGCCGGCGGAACCCTTAGCGAGCAGTACGTC. Its protein is CASSAGGTLSEQYV.

The chain employs TRBV6-5 and TRBJ2-5, with D perhaps TRBD1 (5 bases). This CDR3 contains 14 residues. Trimming cost V 8 bases and J 5 bases, with 18 bases left between them. The germline CDR1 and CDR2 sequences are MNHEY and SVGAGI. CDR3 region: CASADSGLRETQYF. CDR3 in DNA: TGTGCCAGCGCTGACTCAGGGTTACGGGAGACCCAGTACTTC.

This clonotype was counted only a few times. The chain couples TRBV28 to TRBJ1-5; 9 nucleotides agree with TRBD1. This CDR3 comprises 14 residues. CDR1 and CDR2 from the germline V gene are MDHEN and SYDVKM. Trimming removed 5 bases from V and 6 bases from J; junction bases left unmatched: 5. The CDR3 sequence is CASSPGQGIQPQHF. The CDR3 bases are TGTGCCAGCAGTCCGGGACAGGGTATTCAGCCCCAGCATTTT.

This clonotype was counted only a few times. The chain carries TRBV6-5 and TRBJ1-2; no reliable D call. The CDR3 is 13 residues long. V lost 6 bases to trimming and J lost 5 bases, with 13 bases between them. Germline CDR1 MNHEY, CDR2 SVGAGI. The CDR3 region is CASRSQALYGYTF. Written as DNA, the CDR3 is TGTGCCAGCAGGTCCCAGGCCTTGTATGGCTACACCTTC.

This clonotype has just a few counts. This chain connects TRBV12-3 or TRBV12-4 to TRBJ2-2; D is possibly TRBD1 (5 bases). The CDR3 has 13 amino acids. The V gene lost 3 bases and the J gene lost 9 bases, with 11 bases spanning the gap. The CDR3 DNA reads TGTGCCAGCAGTTTCATGGGGCAGAGGGAGCTGTTTTTT. It codes for CASSFMGQRELFF.